This T cell receptor beta chain stems from a study of shared clonotypes between healthy human individuals. Naive CD8 cells were CD45RO-negative, positively selected for CCR7, excluding terminally differentiated effector memory CD45RA+ cells. Germline CDR1 is MDHEN and CDR2 is SYDVKM. V was shortened by 3 bases and J by 3 bases, with 6 bases between the two germline ends. There are 13 residues in the CDR3. Assay used: immunoSEQ multiplex PCR; TCRdb lists only in-frame clones, some missing. The sample yields about 2.1 million clones, approximately 92% seen once. A single count supports this clone. The sequence came from a man between 18 and 35 years old in good health. Some clones in this sample may be carry-over from other donors' samples. The chain employs TRBV28 and TRBJ2-1; D is unresolved. Material: naive CD8+ T cells from PBMCs. The CDR3 reads CASSFYGYNEQFF. CDR3 nucleotides: TGTGCCAGCAGTTTCTACGGCTACAATGAGCAGTTCTTC. Based on the CDR3 plus reference TRBV28 and TRBJ2-1, the full variable domain is DVKVTQSSRYLVKRTGEKVFLECVQDMDHENMFWYRQDPGLGLRLIYFSYDVKMKEKGDIPEGYSVSREKKERFSLILESASTNQTSMYLCASSFYGYNEQFFGPGTRLTVL.